This TCR beta chain was captured in a study of cytomegalovirus exposure and HLA in healthy donors. Study results and limitations: While the bulk of TCR sequences proved rare, some public TCRs turned up in many donors. In a later analysis, at a false discovery rate of 0.05, roughly 17,000 TCR beta sequences were associated with HLA alleles. TRBV6-2, TRBV6-3 and other indistinguishable V segments were excluded.

This clone is a singleton in its sample. The antigen remains undetermined. The primer mix had 60 Vbeta and 13 Jbeta primers. Sequencing was performed with immunoSEQ multiplex PCR; in TCRdb, only in-frame clones are kept and a portion is missing. The table records 95,000 to 150,000 clones, around 70% of them present only once. The CDR3 is 15 residues long. Germline V gene sequence: CDR1 MNHEY, CDR2 SVGAGI. The V end lost 5 bases, the J end lost 3 bases, and 13 bases lay between the germline ends. The sequenced sample consisted of PBMCs. The clonotype originates from a woman aged 40 to 55 in good health and CMV-seronegative. The gene calls are TRBV6-5 and TRBJ1-4, with D maybe TRBD1 (6 bases). The DNA of the CDR3 is TGTGCCAGCAGTGGGGGCCCGGAATCTAATGAAAAACTGTTTTTT. Protein sequence: CASSGGPESNEKLFF.